This T cell receptor beta chain was captured by sequencing in a study of cytomegalovirus exposure and HLA in healthy donors. Across the study: An early data release held tens of millions of unique TCRs from HLA-typed donors. General observations from the study: Later analysis suggested links between common viral pathogens and several top significant clusters. A missense variant in DCLRE1C was later tied to TCR beta V- and J-gene trimming. Researchers had no immune exposure information except CMV serostatus available.

Worth noting for this clone: Its target is not known.

The germline V gene has CDR1 SGHRS and CDR2 YFSETQ. The CDR3 consists of 18 residues. V dropped 2 bases and J dropped 0 bases, with 20 bases sitting between them. A multiplex PCR was run with 60 Vbeta primers and 13 Jbeta primers. TCRdb keeps only in-frame clones here, not all; method: immunoSEQ multiplex PCR. The sample yields about 200,000 clones, 65% to 80% seen once. This sequence joins TRBV5-1 and TRBJ2-5, with a tentative D call TRBD2 (5 bases). This receptor was obtained from a woman younger than 45 in good health and CMV-seropositive. The specimen was PBMCs. CDR3 region: CASSFSLSGLIYQETQYF. CDR3 bases: TGCGCCAGCAGCTTCTCCCTTTCGGGGTTGATCTACCAAGAGACCCAGTACTTC.